One sample yielded the 3 T cell receptor beta chains listed below, sequenced in a study of radiotherapy plus CTLA-4 blockade in lung cancer. Clones were read by immunoSEQ multiplex PCR, and TCRdb kept only the in-frame ones, dropping some. The table has 40,000 to 55,000 clones, roughly four fifths seen once; the top ten hold approximately 2.6%. The sequencing here drew on peripheral blood, taken from a patient treated with radiotherapy plus ipilimumab. Receptor source: a human donor with non-small cell lung cancer whose response to radiotherapy plus ipilimumab could not be evaluated.

The table lists this clone with a few counts. The chain couples TRBV19 to TRBJ2-3; possibly TRBD1 for D (6 bases). The V gene's germline CDR1 is LNHDA and CDR2 SQIVND (reference sequence). The CDR3 has 16 amino acids. Trimming removed 6 bases from V and 6 bases from J, with 22 bases in between. The CDR3 DNA follows: TGTGCCAGTAGCCGCGGGCCGGGACAAGGCTTGGATACGCAGTATTTT. The encoded protein is CASSRGPGQGLDTQYF.

CDR3 DNA: TGTGCCAGCTCACCACCGGGACAATCCTACGAGCAGTACTTC. Translating it yields CASSPPGQSYEQYF. The J gene is TRBJ2-7, the V gene TRBV18; D perhaps matches TRBD1 (6 bases). Trimming removed 0 bases at V and 1 base at J, with 7 bases between. The length of the CDR3 is 14 residues. Germline V gene lookup returns CDR1 KGHSH and CDR2 LQKENI.

The chain couples TRBV28 to TRBJ2-7, with 8 bases lining up with TRBD2. The length of the CDR3 is 13 residues. Trimming removed 8 bases from V and 0 bases from J; junction bases left unmatched: 3. Germline-derived CDR1 and CDR2 are MDHEN and SYDVKM. The CDR3 reads CASREGVSYEQYF. CDR3 sequence (DNA): TGTGCCAGCCGGGAGGGGGTCTCCTACGAGCAGTACTTC. The full variable domain, its missing parts supplied by reference TRBV28 and TRBJ2-7, is DVKVTQSSRYLVKRTGEKVFLECVQDMDHENMFWYRQDPGLGLRLIYFSYDVKMKEKGDIPEGYSVSREKKERFSLILESASTNQTSMYLCASREGVSYEQYFGPGTRLTVT.